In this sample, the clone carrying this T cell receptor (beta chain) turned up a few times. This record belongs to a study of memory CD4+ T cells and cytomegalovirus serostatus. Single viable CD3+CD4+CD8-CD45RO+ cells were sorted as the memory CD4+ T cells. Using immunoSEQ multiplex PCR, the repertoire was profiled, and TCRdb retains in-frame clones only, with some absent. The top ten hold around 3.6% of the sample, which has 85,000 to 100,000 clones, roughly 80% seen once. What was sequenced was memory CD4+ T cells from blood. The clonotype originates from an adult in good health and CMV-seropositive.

The CDR3 is CASSLGGLETQYF. The CDR3 bases are TGTGCCAGCAGCTTGGGGGGGCTGGAGACCCAGTACTTC. The chain combines TRBV5-5 with TRBJ2-5, with a weak D call TRBD1 (6 bases). Between the trimmed V and J ends, which lost 0 bases and 5 bases, there was a span of 8 bases. The CDR3 is 13 amino acids. Germline CDR1 and CDR2: SGHKS and YYEKEE (reference sequence).